Each of the 8 T cell receptor beta chains below was sequenced from the same sample in a study of human T cells and chemical hapten exposure. Time point in this sample: patch test 3, about 24 weeks after DPC sensitization. Documented treatment: therapeutic diphenylcyclopropenone sensitization with weekly scalp DPC. Total RNA was extracted from unfractionated whole blood. TCRdb used MiXCR to reprocess the RACE reads, holding one entry per CDR3 protein. Here the sample spans some 38,000 distinct CDR3 sequences, 9.5% being singletons. The source was whole blood, collected in connection with sensitization to the hapten diphenylcyclopropenone (DPC). These receptors were taken from a man between 50 and 59 years old with alopecia areata. Some clones in this sample may be carry-over from other donors' samples.

The gene calls are TRBV4-1 and TRBJ2-1, with 7 nucleotides matching TRBD2. This CDR3 is built from 15 residues. The V and J ends lost 0 bases and 6 bases, in that order; junction bases with no gene match: 5. The germline gives CDR1 MGHRA, CDR2 YSYEKL. This CDR3 reads CASSQDWTGGNEQFF. The CDR3 nucleotides are TGCGCCAGCAGCCAAGATTGGACGGGAGGCAATGAGCAGTTCTTC.

This clonotype was seen ten or more times. The chain is built from TRBV6-2 or TRBV6-3 and TRBJ2-1; 10 nucleotides agree with TRBD2. Germline V gene data show CDR1 as MNHEY and CDR2 as SVGEGT. The CDR3 length is 15 residues. V shed 7 bases, J shed 2 bases, and the junction held 5 bases outside the gene matches. CDR3 in amino acids: CASTPGLAAYNEQFF. The DNA for the CDR3 is TGTGCCAGCACCCCCGGACTAGCGGCCTACAATGAGCAGTTCTTC.

This clonotype was recorded at least ten times. CDR3 protein: CASSISADTQYF. The CDR3 DNA is TGTGCCAGCAGCATTAGCGCAGATACGCAGTATTTT. The chain uses TRBV7-2 and TRBJ2-3; tentative D call: TRBD2 (5 bases). Germline CDR1 reads SGHTA; CDR2 reads FQGNSA. V lost 5 bases to trimming and J lost 4 bases, with 7 bases between them. CDR3 length equals 12 residues.

The V and J genes are TRBV5-1 and TRBJ1-5, with D hard to call. Trimming pared 0 bases from V and 6 bases from J, leaving 10 bases between. This CDR3 is built from 14 residues. Germline CDR1 and CDR2: SGHRS and YFSETQ. CDR3 in amino acids: CASSLVGLGQPQHF. The CDR3 DNA is TGCGCCAGCAGCTTGGTGGGTTTAGGTCAGCCCCAGCATTTT.

This clonotype was counted many times. The rearrangement joins TRBV6-1 to TRBJ1-5, with D possibly matching TRBD1 (5 bases). The CDR3 covers 13 residues. The V gene's germline CDR1 is MNHNS and CDR2 SASEGT. V lost 6 bases and J 5 bases, leaving 11 bases between the germline ends. This CDR3 reads CASRSGTHQPQHF. The CDR3 coding sequence is TGTGCCAGCAGGTCGGGGACGCATCAGCCCCAGCATTTT.

This clonotype is deemed medium-sized. The junction shows a germline mismatch at one end, possibly a read error. The rearrangement uses TRBV7-7 and TRBJ2-5; TRBD2 matches 11 bases. CDR1 and CDR2 from the germline V gene are SSHAT and FNYEAQ (reference sequence). The CDR3 runs to 17 residues. CDR3: CASSPLAGGPGQETQYF. CDR3 sequence (DNA): TGTGCTAGCAGCCCTTTAGCGGGAGGGCCGGGACAAGAGACCCAGTACTTC.

This clonotype has a handful of counts. In DNA form, the CDR3 reads TGTGCCAGCAGTTACTCGAGGACAGGGCCCTATGGCTACACCTTC. Translation gives CASSYSRTGPYGYTF. The chain is built from TRBV6-5 and TRBJ1-2; TRBD1 matches at 8 bases. The CDR3 has 15 amino acids. Germline values: CDR1 MNHEY, CDR2 SVGAGI. V was clipped by 0 bases and J by 4 bases; unmatched bases: 4.

This clonotype was counted ten times or more. The J gene is TRBJ2-2, the V gene TRBV7-3; D is undetermined. Germline CDR1 SGHTA, CDR2 FQGTGA. This CDR3 contains 15 residues. V shed 5 bases and J shed 7 bases, with 17 bases lying between them. The CDR3 reads CASSTDADYGGELFF. The DNA of the CDR3 is TGTGCCAGCAGCACAGACGCAGATTATGGCGGGGAGCTGTTTTTT.